Below, 20 T cell receptor beta chains from the same sample are listed, as sequenced in a study of graft-versus-host responses after intestinal transplantation. TCRdb keeps only in-frame clones here, not all; method: immunoSEQ multiplex PCR. The sample records nearly 20,000 clones, around nine tenths being singletons. The sequencing here drew on PBMCs, taken about 240 days after intestinal transplant. The source of these receptors is a human patient who received an intestinal transplant, so some T cells may come from the graft donor.

The CDR3 DNA sequence: TGTGCCAGCAGCCCATCCCTTACAGCTATAAACACTGAAGCTTTCTTT. This translates into CASSPSLTAINTEAFF. V usage is TRBV7-8 and J usage is TRBJ1-1; D call uncertain. This CDR3 region has 16 residues. V was trimmed by 5 bases and J by 2 bases, leaving 18 bases between them. Germline V gene data show CDR1 as SGHVS and CDR2 as FQNEAQ.

The chain carries TRBV18 and TRBJ1-4; D is ambiguous. Germline V gene sequence: CDR1 KGHSH, CDR2 LQKENI. The V end lost 6 bases, the J end lost 6 bases, and 17 bases lay between the germline ends. The CDR3 length is 15 residues. The CDR3 sequence: CASSRNMGVDEKLFF. CDR3 nucleotide sequence: TGTGCCAGCTCCCGAAACATGGGAGTAGATGAAAAACTGTTTTTT.

The chain joins TRBV29-1 to TRBJ2-1; TRBD2 matches 7 bases. Germline CDR1 SQVTM, CDR2 ANQGSEA. This CDR3 spans 14 amino acids. Losses at the gene ends were 7 bases for V and 9 bases for J; bases not matched to a gene: 15. The DNA for the CDR3 is TGCAGCGCACCACAGGCGGGTTGGGAGGGTGAGCAGTTCTTC. This translates into CSAPQAGWEGEQFF.

The V gene is TRBV7-9, the J gene TRBJ2-7, with D unclear. The CDR3 has 13 amino acids. Trimming took off 0 bases at V and 1 base at J, with 4 bases between the two ends. Germline assignment: CDR1 SEHNR and CDR2 FQNEAQ (reference sequence). The CDR3 sequence: CASSLAGSYEQYF. The CDR3 DNA is TGTGCCAGCAGCTTAGCAGGTTCCTACGAGCAGTACTTC.

The gene calls are TRBV5-1 and TRBJ1-1; D possibly corresponds to TRBD1 (6 bases). The V end lost 4 bases, the J end lost 0 bases, and 10 bases lay between the germline ends. In germline, CDR1 is SGHRS, CDR2 YFSETQ. The length of the CDR3 is 14 residues. Here the CDR3 reads CASSLGGLNTEAFF. The CDR3 nucleotides are TGCGCCAGCAGCCTCGGGGGCCTGAACACTGAAGCTTTCTTT.

The chain combines TRBV6-1 with TRBJ1-1; 11 bases are shared with TRBD1. V trimming: 6 bases; J trimming: 6 bases; junction bases outside the gene matches: 3. Per the germline V gene, CDR1 is MNHNS and CDR2 is SASEGT. This CDR3 has 13 amino acids. The CDR3 spells CASRDRGPAEAFF. The CDR3 bases are TGTGCCAGCAGGGACAGGGGGCCGGCTGAAGCTTTCTTT.

This clone was seen a single time. The chain carries TRBV11-2 and TRBJ2-5, with TRBD2 matching 12 bases. The CDR3 loop spans 15 amino acids. Germline V gene lookup returns CDR1 SGHAT and CDR2 FQNNGV. The trim removed 2 bases at V and 4 bases at J, leaving 2 bases unmatched. CDR3 region: CASSLPLAGGETQYF. The DNA for the CDR3 is TGTGCCAGCAGCTTACCACTAGCGGGGGGAGAGACCCAGTACTTC.

This chain joins TRBV5-1 and TRBJ2-5; D gene ambiguous. Germline lookup yields CDR1 SGHRS and CDR2 YFSETQ. The CDR3 extends over 12 amino acids. V gave up 6 bases and J gave up 1 base, with 7 bases separating them. The CDR3 protein is CASTSSQETQYF. Here the CDR3 DNA reads TGCGCCAGCACCTCATCCCAAGAGACCCAGTACTTC.

The chain is built from TRBV4-1 and TRBJ2-1, with 9 bases aligning to TRBD2. This CDR3 comprises 16 residues. V shed 1 base, J shed 4 bases, and the junction held 5 bases outside the gene matches. Germline values: CDR1 MGHRA, CDR2 YSYEKL. CDR3 in amino acids: CASSQGVAGVYNEQFF. The CDR3 nucleotides read TGCGCCAGCAGCCAAGGGGTAGCGGGGGTATACAATGAGCAGTTCTTC.

This clone was detected only once. The chain carries TRBV2 and TRBJ1-2; D is undetermined. CDR1 is SNHLY and CDR2 is FYNNEI in the germline V gene. The V end was cut by 1 base, the J end by 2 bases, with 20 bases between. The CDR3 has 18 amino acids. Written as DNA, the CDR3 is TGTGCCAGCAGTGAAGGTTCCAGGTCCGGTGTGAAGAACTATGGCTACACCTTC. It specifies CASSEGSRSGVKNYGYTF.

V is TRBV7-8 and J is TRBJ2-3, with unresolved D. This CDR3 region has 13 residues. Looked up from germline, CDR1 is SGHVS and CDR2 is FQNEAQ. V shed 1 base and J shed 2 bases, with 4 bases lying between them. Here the CDR3 DNA reads TGTGCCAGCAGCTTAGGGGACACAGATACGCAGTATTTT. Protein product: CASSLGDTDTQYF.

The V gene is TRBV15, the J gene TRBJ2-1; the D gene is possibly TRBD2 (5 bases). CDR3 length equals 15 residues. V was shortened by 0 bases and J by 2 bases, with 8 bases between the two germline ends. Germline V gene data show CDR1 as LNHNV and CDR2 as YYDKDF (reference sequence). In DNA, the CDR3 is TGTGCCACCAGCAGAGATCAGGAGGCCTACAATGAGCAGTTCTTC. Translating gives CATSRDQEAYNEQFF.

The CDR3 loop is CASSVAPQGRGYNEQFF. DNA of the CDR3: TGTGCCAGCAGCGTAGCTCCCCAGGGTCGGGGCTACAATGAGCAGTTCTTC. J is TRBJ2-1 and V is TRBV9, with D perhaps being TRBD1 or TRBD2 (5 bases each). Germline CDR1 SGDLS, CDR2 YYNGEE. The CDR3 has 17 amino acids. The germline V and J ends were trimmed by 0 bases and 3 bases, with 16 bases remaining between them.

This clone was seen a handful of times. The rearrangement links TRBV7-6 to TRBJ2-7; 8 bases line up with TRBD1. Trimming cost V 4 bases and J 0 bases; bases outside gene matches: 8. Looked up from germline, CDR1 is SGHVS and CDR2 is FNYEAQ. There are 16 residues in the CDR3. The CDR3 DNA reads TGTGCCAGCAGCTCCTACGGGACAGGATACTCCTACGAGCAGTACTTC. Residues: CASSSYGTGYSYEQYF.

The chain recombines TRBV4-1 with TRBJ1-6; possibly TRBD1 for D (6 bases). Trimming removed 0 bases at V and 6 bases at J, with 9 bases between. Germline V CDR1 and CDR2: MGHRA, YSYEKL. This CDR3 has 15 residues. The CDR3 bases are TGCGCCAGCAGCCAAGATCCGGGGGCTAATTCACCCCTCCACTTT. Translated: CASSQDPGANSPLHF.

The rearrangement uses TRBV18 and TRBJ2-7, with TRBD2 identical over 8 bases. Losses at the gene ends were 0 bases for V and 3 bases for J; bases not matched to a gene: 7. The CDR3 runs 16 residues. Germline-derived CDR1 and CDR2 are KGHSH and LQKENI. Here the CDR3 reads CASSPPRGGGIYEQYF. CDR3 DNA sequence: TGTGCCAGCTCACCACCCAGGGGCGGGGGGATCTACGAGCAGTACTTC. Using reference TRBV18 and TRBJ2-7 for the parts outside the CDR3, the full variable domain is NAGVMQNPRHLVRRRGQEARLRCSPMKGHSHVYWYRQLPEEGLKFMVYLQKENIIDESGMPKERFSAEFPKEGPSILRIQQVVRGDSAAYFCASSPPRGGGIYEQYFGPGTRLTVT.

The chain couples TRBV6-5 to TRBJ1-6, with no clear D. Germline CDR1 MNHEY, CDR2 SVGAGI. Trimming removed 4 bases from V and 7 bases from J, with 11 bases in between. The CDR3 loop spans 14 amino acids. Here the CDR3 DNA reads TGTGCCAGCAGTTTTCCGGGTCGCAATTCACCCCTCCACTTT. Translating it yields CASSFPGRNSPLHF.

The chain uses TRBV6-1 and TRBJ1-4; D ambiguous. CDR3 length: 16 residues. V was clipped by 2 bases and J by 8 bases, with 18 bases between them. Looked up from germline, CDR1 is MNHNS and CDR2 is SASEGT. CDR3 nucleotide sequence: TGTGCCAGCAGTGAACAATCTCTGGCCACGGGGGAAAAACTGTTTTTT. It specifies CASSEQSLATGEKLFF.

This clone was recorded only once. The chain uses TRBV2 and TRBJ2-7; the D gene could be TRBD1 or TRBD2 (5 bases each). CDR1 and CDR2 (germline): SNHLY, FYNNEI. Between the trimmed V and J ends, which lost 7 bases and 3 bases, there was a span of 13 bases. This CDR3 is 13 amino acids long. For the CDR3, the DNA is TGTGCCAGCACCAGGGATAGCGTCTACGAGCAGTACTTC. Amino acid sequence: CASTRDSVYEQYF.

The rearrangement uses TRBV7-9 and TRBJ2-1; no reliable D call. Trimming took 4 bases from V and 6 from J, leaving 7 bases between them. The germline V gene encodes CDR1 SEHNR and CDR2 FQNEAQ (reference sequence). This CDR3 contains 12 residues. CDR3 sequence: CASSYGFNEQFF. The CDR3 DNA is TGTGCCAGCAGCTACGGATTCAATGAGCAGTTCTTC. The full variable domain, in which reference TRBV7-9 and TRBJ2-1 provide the parts outside the CDR3, is DTGVSQNPRHKITKRGQNVTFRCDPISEHNRLYWYRQTLGQGPEFLTYFQNEAQLEKSRLLSDRFSAERPKGSFSTLEIQRTEQGDSAMYLCASSYGFNEQFFGPGTRLTVL.